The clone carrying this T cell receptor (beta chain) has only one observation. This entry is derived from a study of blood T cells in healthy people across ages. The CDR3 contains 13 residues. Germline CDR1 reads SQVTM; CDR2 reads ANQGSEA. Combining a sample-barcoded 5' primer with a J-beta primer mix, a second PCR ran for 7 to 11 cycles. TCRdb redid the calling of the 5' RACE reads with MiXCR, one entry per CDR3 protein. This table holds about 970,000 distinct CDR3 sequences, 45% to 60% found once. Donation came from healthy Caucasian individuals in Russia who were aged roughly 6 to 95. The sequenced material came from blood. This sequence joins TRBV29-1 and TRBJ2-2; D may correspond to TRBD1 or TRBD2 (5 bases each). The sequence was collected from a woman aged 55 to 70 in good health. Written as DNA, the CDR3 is TGCAGTGGAGGACAAAAGAACACCGGGGAGCTGTTTTTT. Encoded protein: CSGGQKNTGELFF.